These T cell receptor beta chains were read from a single sample in a study of glioma-infiltrating T cells after dendritic cell vaccination. Using immunoSEQ multiplex PCR, the repertoire was profiled, and TCRdb retains in-frame clones only, with some absent. This table has tens of thousands of clones, around 86% appearing once. The sequencing used blood, collected after dendritic cell vaccination. The receptors derive from a human donor with glioblastoma. CDR3s include the opening cysteine and the closing phenylalanine or tryptophan. Each record gives: J gene, D gene, V gene, clone size, CDR3 protein, CDR3 DNA. D genes are given only for firm matches. Some rows have no size entry. The others give once, few or many, or a class for an expanded clone.

>TRBJ1-6|TRBD1|TRBV5-6|-
CASSRTGGGSPLHF
TGTGCCAGCAGCAGGACAGGGGGTGGGTCACCCCTCCACTTT
>TRBJ2-2|TRBD2|TRBV5-4|-
CASSSGKTSVNTGELFF
TGTGCCAGCAGCTCGGGGAAGACTAGCGTTAACACCGGGGAGCTGTTTTTT
>TRBJ2-5|TRBD2|TRBV27|-
CASSRGGGGTQYF
TGTGCCAGCAGTCGGGGCGGGGGAGGAACCCAGTACTTC
>TRBJ1-6|TRBD1|TRBV11-2|-
CASSWGQGNSPLHF
TGTGCCAGCAGCTGGGGACAGGGTAATTCACCCCTCCACTTT
>TRBJ2-7|-|TRBV9|-
CASSLGQSSYEQYF
TGTGCCAGCAGCTTAGGACAGAGCTCCTACGAGCAGTACTTC
>TRBJ1-2|TRBD1|TRBV12-5|once
CASGSAGTGRWGYGYTF
TGTGCTAGTGGTTCCGCCGGGACAGGGAGGTGGGGCTATGGCTACACCTTC
>TRBJ1-2|-|TRBV7-2|-
CASGVRNRYYGYTF
TGTGCCAGCGGCGTCCGTAACAGGTACTATGGCTACACCTTC
>TRBJ2-3|-|TRBV29-1|-
CSVIRGEGTDTQYF
TGCAGCGTTATTAGGGGCGAGGGCACAGATACGCAGTATTTT
>TRBJ2-2|TRBD2|TRBV18|-
CASSGRTSGNTGELFF
TGTGCCAGCTCAGGACGGACTAGCGGTAACACCGGGGAGCTGTTTTTT
>TRBJ2-5|TRBD1|TRBV11-3|-
CASSFQGEETQYF
TGTGCCAGCAGCTTTCAGGGGGAGGAGACCCAGTACTTC
>TRBJ1-5|TRBD1|TRBV5-8|-
CASSFTGTGLNQPQHF
TGTGCCAGCAGCTTTACCGGGACAGGCTTAAATCAGCCCCAGCATTTT
>TRBJ2-1|-|TRBV27|-
CASSLRGAQFF
TGTGCCAGCAGTTTACGGGGAGCTCAGTTCTTC
>TRBJ1-1|-|TRBV18|once
CASSAFESLTEAFF
TGTGCCAGCTCAGCCTTCGAGAGCCTCACTGAAGCTTTCTTT
>TRBJ1-5|-|TRBV19|-
CASSIEMQNRLAQPQHF
TGTGCCAGTAGTATAGAAATGCAGAACAGGTTGGCTCAGCCCCAGCATTTT
>TRBJ1-5|-|TRBV7-9|once
CASSFQEYQPVHF
TGTGCCAGCAGCTTTCAGGAATATCAGCCGGTCCATTTT
>TRBJ2-1|-|TRBV19|-
CASRNQRSHGEQFF
TGTGCCAGTAGAAACCAGCGGAGTCATGGTGAGCAGTTCTTC
>TRBJ2-1|-|TRBV2|-
CASSGYAAYNEQFF
TGTGCCAGCAGTGGATATGCAGCCTACAATGAGCAGTTCTTC
>TRBJ1-1|-|TRBV5-1|-
CASSLNGGYTEAFF
TGCGCCAGCAGCCTGAACGGCGGTTACACTGAAGCTTTCTTT
>TRBJ1-4|TRBD1|TRBV5-1|-
CASSFTGVNEKLFF
TGCGCCAGCAGCTTTACAGGGGTAAACGAAAAACTGTTTTTT
>TRBJ1-3|-|TRBV12-5|few
CASGPGQGLFSGNTIYF
TGTGCTAGTGGACCTGGCCAGGGGCTTTTCTCTGGAAACACCATATATTTT
>TRBJ2-5|TRBD2|TRBV10-3|-
CATQGGETQYF
TGTGCCACGCAGGGAGGGGAGACCCAGTACTTC
>TRBJ2-7|-|TRBV29-1|-
CSVVLGGSYEQYF
TGCAGCGTCGTACTGGGGGGTTCGTACGAGCAGTACTTC
>TRBJ2-7|TRBD1|TRBV9|-
CASSVSGGGFDEQYF
TGTGCCAGCAGCGTATCAGGGGGTGGTTTTGACGAGCAGTACTTC
>TRBJ2-7|-|TRBV11-3|-
CASSLEPTLEQYF
TGTGCCAGCAGCTTAGAACCGACTCTCGAGCAGTACTTC
>TRBJ2-1|TRBD2|TRBV2|-
CASNRLAGPPYNEQFF
TGTGCCAGCAACCGACTAGCGGGGCCTCCCTACAATGAGCAGTTCTTC
>TRBJ2-2|TRBD1|TRBV7-3|-
CASSLPGQGAAGELFF
TGTGCCAGCAGCTTGCCGGGACAGGGGGCTGCCGGGGAGCTGTTTTTT
>TRBJ2-7|-|TRBV19|-
CASSTGAGEQYF
TGTGCCAGTAGTACAGGGGCAGGCGAGCAGTACTTC
>TRBJ2-3|-|TRBV10-3|-
CAISGEIDTQYF
TGTGCCATCAGTGGAGAGATAGATACGCAGTATTTT
>TRBJ1-3|-|TRBV10-3|few
CAISEGEGVSGNTIYF
TGTGCCATCAGTGAGGGCGAGGGGGTGTCTGGAAACACCATATATTTT
>TRBJ2-6|-|TRBV4-2|-
CASSQDRGPGANVLTF
TGTGCCAGCAGCCAAGATCGAGGTCCTGGGGCCAACGTCCTGACTTTC
>TRBJ2-1|TRBD2|TRBV5-6|once
CASSAGTSGARQIYNEQFF
TGTGCCAGCAGCGCCGGGACTAGCGGGGCACGCCAGATCTACAATGAGCAGTTCTTC
>TRBJ2-1|TRBD1|TRBV6-1|-
CASSAKTGGRNEQFF
TGTGCCAGCAGTGCGAAGACAGGGGGCAGGAATGAGCAGTTCTTC
>TRBJ1-1|TRBD1|TRBV4-3|once
CASSQDLWTGITEAFF
TGCGCCAGCAGCCAAGATCTCTGGACAGGGATAACTGAAGCTTTCTTT
>TRBJ1-6|-|TRBV18|-
CASSEGVGNSPLHF
TGTGCCAGCTCGGAAGGGGTGGGGAATTCACCCCTCCACTTT
>TRBJ2-7|TRBD2|TRBV4-1|-
CASSQEGLAASYEQYF
TGCGCCAGCAGCCAAGAAGGACTAGCGGCCTCCTACGAGCAGTACTTC
>TRBJ2-5|-|TRBV5-1|-
CASSLDGAQETQYF
TGCGCCAGCAGCTTGGATGGGGCCCAAGAGACCCAGTACTTC
>TRBJ2-7|TRBD1|TRBV27|-
CASSLSRDRAYEQYF
TGTGCCAGCAGCCTGAGCCGGGACAGGGCGTACGAGCAGTACTTC
>TRBJ1-2|TRBD1|TRBV20-1|-
CSGGGGDGYTF
TGCAGTGGAGGGGGCGGAGATGGCTACACCTTC
>TRBJ2-7|-|TRBV5-8|-
CASSTNEQYF
TGTGCCAGCAGCACTAACGAGCAGTACTTC
>TRBJ1-5|TRBD1|TRBV2|-
CASSEKRQGPLSDYSNQPQHF
TGTGCCAGCAGTGAAAAGAGACAGGGGCCCTTATCGGATTATAGCAATCAGCCCCAGCATTTT
>TRBJ1-1|TRBD1|TRBV5-8|-
CASRGNGQGAGTFF
TGTGCCAGCAGGGGGAACGGACAGGGGGCGGGTACTTTCTTT
>TRBJ2-3|TRBD2|TRBV7-3|-
CASSLTASGSYTQYF
TGTGCCAGCAGCTTAACAGCTAGCGGGAGTTATACGCAGTATTTT
>TRBJ1-2|-|TRBV19|-
CASSPKPRGFYGYTF
TGTGCCAGTAGTCCTAAGCCCCGGGGATTCTATGGCTACACCTTC
>TRBJ1-1|TRBD1|TRBV18|once
CASSRTGDTEAFF
TGTGCCAGCTCACGGACAGGGGACACTGAAGCTTTCTTT
>TRBJ2-7|-|TRBV7-9|-
CASSSPRTGASEQYF
TGTGCCAGCAGCTCCCCTAGGACGGGAGCTTCGGAGCAGTACTTC
>TRBJ2-1|TRBD2|TRBV7-6|-
CASSKGLAGVNEQFF
TGTGCCAGCAGCAAGGGACTAGCGGGAGTCAATGAGCAGTTCTTC
>TRBJ1-2|TRBD1|TRBV6-1|-
CASSELGQGEKRTF
TGTGCCAGCAGTGAACTCGGACAGGGCGAAAAGCGCACCTTC
>TRBJ2-7|TRBD2|TRBV7-6|-
CASSLATSGIEYF
TGTGCCAGCAGCTTAGCAACTAGCGGGATCGAGTACTTC
>TRBJ2-7|-|TRBV6-1|-
CASSRRVSYEQYF
TGTGCCAGCAGTCGCAGGGTTAGCTACGAGCAGTACTTC
>TRBJ2-7|-|TRBV4-1|few
CASSLLDGDPYEQYF
TGCGCCAGCAGCCTACTCGACGGAGATCCCTACGAGCAGTACTTC
>TRBJ2-3|-|TRBV9|-
CASSVGGSLTDTQYF
TGTGCCAGCAGCGTAGGTGGCTCTCTCACAGATACGCAGTATTTT
>TRBJ2-2|TRBD2|TRBV7-6|once
CASSLRSGLDPAGAGELFF
TGTGCCAGCAGCTTAAGATCGGGACTAGACCCGGCAGGGGCCGGGGAGCTGTTTTTT